Listed here are 26 T cell receptor beta chains from one sample, sequenced in a study of blood T cell repertoires in COVID-19. Assay: immunoSEQ multiplex PCR; the TCRdb copy retains only in-frame clones and omits some. Of about 84,000 clones listed, about 83% are singletons. The sample consisted of peripheral blood. The receptors here all came from a woman over 75 with acute or convalescent COVID-19.

This rearrangement joins TRBV12-5 to TRBJ2-2; 7 positions match TRBD2. Per germline, CDR1 LGHNT and CDR2 FRNRAP. Trimming cost V 9 bases and J 3 bases; bases outside gene matches: 10. This CDR3 contains 15 residues. The CDR3: CASGAMGGDTGELFF. The CDR3 nucleotides read TGTGCTAGCGGAGCAATGGGGGGGGACACCGGGGAGCTGTTTTTT.

The rearrangement links TRBV28 to TRBJ1-5; no firm D call. The CDR3 sequence is 12 residues long. Germline lookup yields CDR1 MDHEN and CDR2 SYDVKM. V gave up 5 bases and J gave up 4 bases, with 6 bases separating them. CDR3 sequence (DNA): TGTGCCAGCAGTAGCCCGAATCAGCCCCAGCATTTT. Amino acids: CASSSPNQPQHF.

The chain has TRBV19 and TRBJ2-7; 8 nucleotides match TRBD1. Germline-derived CDR1 and CDR2 are LNHDA and SQIVND (reference sequence). The length of the CDR3 is 15 residues. V was clipped by 6 bases and J by 1 base; unmatched bases: 8. CDR3 nucleotide sequence: TGTGCCAGTAGAGCTGAAGGACAGGGATCCTACGAGCAGTACTTC. Its translation: CASRAEGQGSYEQYF.

This clone is a singleton in its sample. The V gene is TRBV29-1, the J gene TRBJ1-2; 9 bases match TRBD1. The CDR3 spans 13 residues. The germline CDR1 and CDR2 sequences are SQVTM and ANQGSEA. The J segment lost 8 bases and the V segment lost 6 bases, leaving 10 bases of the junction unmatched. The CDR3 loop is CSVDPGQGRGYTF. The CDR3 coding sequence is TGCAGCGTGGACCCGGGACAGGGACGGGGCTACACCTTC. The whole variable domain, filled in from reference TRBV29-1 and TRBJ1-2, reads SAVISQKPSRDICQRGTSLTIQCQVDSQVTMMFWYRQQPGQSLTLIATANQGSEATYESGFVIDKFPISRPNLTFSTLTVSNMSPEDSSIYLCSVDPGQGRGYTFGSGTRLTVV.

The chain employs TRBV29-1 and TRBJ2-3, with 9 positions matching TRBD2. The CDR3 spans 17 residues. Germline V CDR1 and CDR2: SQVTM, ANQGSEA. The ends lost 1 base at V and 2 bases at J; junction bases unmatched: 10. In nucleotides, the CDR3 is TGCAGCGTTGAAGGAATAGCGGGGGCTCATTCCACAGATACGCAGTATTTT. Protein product: CSVEGIAGAHSTDTQYF.

V gene TRBV7-3 combines with J gene TRBJ2-7; D is perhaps TRBD2 (7 bases). The CDR3 runs to 15 residues. The ends were cut back, 5 bases at V and 7 bases at J, with 21 bases in the middle. The V gene's germline CDR1 is SGHTA and CDR2 FQGTGA. CDR3 nucleotides: TGTGCCAGCAGCCCTAGCGGAGGGGGGTATGGGGAGCAGTACTTC. This gives the protein CASSPSGGGYGEQYF.

This sequence joins TRBV6-2 or TRBV6-3 and TRBJ2-7; possible D gene TRBD2, 6 bases. This CDR3 comprises 18 residues. The ends were cut back, 0 bases at V and 0 bases at J, with 18 bases in the middle. Germline CDR1 is MNHEY and CDR2 is SVGEGT. The CDR3 here is CASSYSSETSSPSYEQYF. For the CDR3, the DNA is TGTGCCAGCAGTTACTCAAGTGAGACTAGTAGCCCCTCCTACGAGCAGTACTTC.

The rearrangement links TRBV28 to TRBJ1-1; 8 bases fit TRBD1. The CDR3 is 15 residues long. Germline loops: CDR1 MDHEN, CDR2 SYDVKM. V dropped 6 bases and J dropped 1; count of bases not matched to a gene: 7. CDR3 nucleotide sequence: TGTGCCAGCAGGACGACAGGGGAGGGGAACACTGAAGCTTTCTTT. As protein: CASRTTGEGNTEAFF.

This chain joins TRBV18 and TRBJ2-7; TRBD1 matches at 9 bases. Trimming cost V 3 bases and J 5 bases; bases outside gene matches: 8. From germline, CDR1 is KGHSH and CDR2 LQKENI. There are 15 residues in the CDR3. Written as DNA, the CDR3 is TGTGCCAGCTCACCGTGGACAGGGGCTCGAGACGAGCAGTACTTC. Protein: CASSPWTGARDEQYF.

The chain is built from TRBV28 and TRBJ2-1; 10 nucleotides line up with TRBD2. CDR1 MDHEN and CDR2 SYDVKM come from the germline V gene. The CDR3 runs 16 residues. The ends lost 6 bases at V and 4 bases at J; junction bases unmatched: 9. Here the CDR3 reads CASRTGLARHYNEQFF. CDR3 in DNA: TGTGCCAGCAGAACGGGACTAGCGAGACATTACAATGAGCAGTTCTTC.

V usage is TRBV14 and J usage is TRBJ2-2; weak D call: TRBD2 (5 bases). Germline CDR1 reads SGHDN; CDR2 reads FVKESK. The CDR3 covers 13 residues. Trimming shortened V by 1 base and J by 7 bases, and 7 bases separated the two germline ends. The DNA of the CDR3 is TGTGCCAGCAGCCAAGTAGAGGGCGGGGAGCTGTTTTTT. Its protein is CASSQVEGGELFF.

A single count supports this clone. V gene TRBV5-1 combines with J gene TRBJ2-7, with 9 bases fitting TRBD1. J gave up 6 bases and V 3 bases, and 7 bases lay outside the gene matches. The CDR3 spans 14 residues. CDR1 and CDR2 from the germline V gene are SGHRS and YFSETQ. CDR3 residues: CASSSGGGQGEQYF. CDR3 DNA: TGCGCCAGCAGCTCAGGGGGGGGACAGGGCGAGCAGTACTTC.

V usage is TRBV7-2 and J usage is TRBJ1-6; D is uncertain. V dropped 5 bases and J dropped 0 bases, with 17 bases sitting between them. The CDR3 has 18 amino acids. CDR1 and CDR2 (germline): SGHTA, FQGNSA. The CDR3 protein is CASSTTGSLSSYNSPLHF. CDR3 sequence (DNA): TGTGCCAGCAGCACAACCGGGTCCCTAAGCTCCTATAATTCACCCCTCCACTTT.

The CDR3: CASSLRGGPYQPQHF. CDR3 sequence (DNA): TGTGCCAGCAGCCTCCGCGGGGGGCCCTATCAGCCCCAGCATTTT. The chain has TRBV7-2 and TRBJ1-5, with D tentatively TRBD1 (6 bases). Germline V gene lookup returns CDR1 SGHTA and CDR2 FQGNSA. The CDR3 length is 15 residues. Trimming took 5 bases from V and 5 from J, leaving 16 bases between them.

The CDR3 sequence: CASGDSTFIDTQYF. The CDR3 nucleotides are TGTGCCAGCGGGGACTCCACATTCATAGATACGCAGTATTTT. The chain is built from TRBV28 and TRBJ2-3, with D perhaps matching TRBD2 (6 bases). Germline lookup yields CDR1 MDHEN and CDR2 SYDVKM. This CDR3 is 14 amino acids long. The ends were cut back, 8 bases at V and 5 bases at J, with 17 bases in the middle.

This chain uses TRBV11-2 with TRBJ2-3, with 12 positions matching TRBD2. This CDR3 is 16 amino acids long. The germline CDR1 and CDR2 sequences are SGHAT and FQNNGV. J was trimmed by 2 bases and V by 4 bases; bases with no gene match: 4. The CDR3 DNA sequence: TGTGCCAGCAGCTCCCTAGCGGGAGGGCCCACAGATACGCAGTATTTT. It yields the protein CASSSLAGGPTDTQYF.

The V call is TRBV28, the J call TRBJ1-5; 9 positions agree with TRBD1. CDR3 length equals 15 residues. Germline V gives CDR1 MDHEN, CDR2 SYDVKM. V lost 6 bases to trimming and J lost 7 bases; unmatched junction nucleotides: 10. For the CDR3, the DNA is TGTGCCAGCAGCCGGAGTACAGGGGGCATCCAGCCCCAGCATTTT. This encodes CASSRSTGGIQPQHF. The full variable domain, rest sourced from reference TRBV28 and TRBJ1-5, is DVKVTQSSRYLVKRTGEKVFLECVQDMDHENMFWYRQDPGLGLRLIYFSYDVKMKEKGDIPEGYSVSREKKERFSLILESASTNQTSMYLCASSRSTGGIQPQHFGDGTRLSIL.

This chain connects TRBV4-2 to TRBJ2-7; 12 nucleotides align to TRBD2. The length of the CDR3 is 16 residues. V lost 0 bases to trimming and J lost 5 bases; unmatched junction nucleotides: 5. Per germline, CDR1 LGHNA and CDR2 YNFKEQ. CDR3 region: CASSQDLAGGRNEQYF. In DNA form, the CDR3 reads TGTGCCAGCAGCCAAGATCTAGCGGGAGGGAGGAACGAGCAGTACTTC.

The CDR3 bases are TGTGCCAGCTCACCACAGGGGGTGAACACTGAAGCTTTCTTT. Amino acids: CASSPQGVNTEAFF. This chain uses TRBV18 with TRBJ1-1; a weak D match, TRBD1 (6 bases). CDR1 and CDR2 from the germline V gene are KGHSH and LQKENI. CDR3 size: 14 residues. V was clipped by 1 base and J by 0 bases, with 6 bases between them.

This clone appeared a few times. The chain recombines TRBV18 with TRBJ1-5, with TRBD1 as a possible D gene (5 bases). This CDR3 is 15 amino acids long. The V gene lost 2 bases and the J gene lost 7 bases, with 15 bases spanning the gap. Germline loops: CDR1 KGHSH, CDR2 LQKENI. CDR3 loop: CASSPKLAAGQPQHF. As DNA, the CDR3 is TGTGCCAGCTCACCAAAATTGGCAGCAGGGCAGCCCCAGCATTTT.

This chain joins TRBV7-9 and TRBJ2-2, with D perhaps matching TRBD2 (6 bases). The CDR3 sequence is 15 residues long. CDR1 SEHNR and CDR2 FQNEAQ come from the germline V gene (reference sequence). V lost 5 bases, J lost 1 base, and 11 bases lay in between. The CDR3 DNA sequence: TGTGCCAGCAGCCCCGGGACTGTGAACACCGGGGAGCTGTTTTTT. Its protein product is CASSPGTVNTGELFF.

This chain connects TRBV5-1 to TRBJ2-2; weak D call: TRBD1 (5 bases). The V end was cut by 2 bases, the J end by 5 bases, with 10 bases between. Germline V gene lookup returns CDR1 SGHRS and CDR2 YFSETQ. This CDR3 comprises 14 residues. The CDR3 nucleotides read TGCGCCAGCAGCTTCAATAGGGGTACCGGGGAGCTGTTTTTT. Its protein is CASSFNRGTGELFF.

The chain joins TRBV5-4 to TRBJ2-5, with 9 nucleotides matching TRBD1. With V trimmed by 4 bases and J by 0 bases, 4 bases remained unmatched. Looked up from germline, CDR1 is SGHNT and CDR2 is YYREEE (reference sequence). The CDR3 loop spans 15 amino acids. The CDR3 reads CASSRGQGYQETQYF. The DNA of the CDR3 is TGTGCCAGCAGCCGGGGACAGGGCTACCAAGAGACCCAGTACTTC.

The rearrangement uses TRBV7-2 and TRBJ2-3, with D perhaps matching TRBD2 (6 bases). The V gene's germline CDR1 is SGHTA and CDR2 FQGNSA. The CDR3 has 13 amino acids. Between the trimmed V and J ends, which lost 5 bases and 6 bases, there was a span of 12 bases. CDR3 protein: CASSPGLGDTQYF. CDR3 DNA: TGTGCCAGCAGCCCGGGACTTGGGGATACGCAGTATTTT.

The rearrangement links TRBV2 to TRBJ2-7; 7 bases are a match to TRBD1. The CDR3 runs 13 residues. The V gene's germline CDR1 is SNHLY and CDR2 FYNNEI. V gave up 7 bases and J gave up 12 bases; unmatched junction bases: 15. The CDR3: CASTERRQGGRYF. As DNA, the CDR3 is TGTGCCAGCACCGAGCGTAGACAGGGTGGTAGGTACTTC.

The chain links TRBV19 to TRBJ2-1; 14 bases fit TRBD2. The trim removed 9 bases at V and 1 base at J, leaving 11 bases unmatched. This CDR3 has 18 amino acids. Germline CDR1 reads LNHDA; CDR2 reads SQIVND (reference sequence). The CDR3 coding sequence is TGTGCCAGCGCCGGGACTAGCGGGAGTAGTTGGTCCTACAATGAGCAGTTCTTC. It specifies CASAGTSGSSWSYNEQFF.